What follows are 10 T cell receptor beta chains derived from one specimen sequenced in a study of cytomegalovirus exposure and HLA in healthy donors. Sequencing was performed with immunoSEQ multiplex PCR; in TCRdb, only in-frame clones are kept and a portion is missing. The data hold about 56,000 clones, with almost 97% observed a single time. The material sequenced was PBMCs. These receptors were collected from a woman aged 18-30 years in good health and CMV-seronegative.

This rearrangement joins TRBV5-1 to TRBJ2-7; 8 bases fit TRBD2. The J segment lost 4 bases and the V segment lost 6 bases, leaving 12 bases of the junction unmatched. Per the germline V gene, CDR1 is SGHRS and CDR2 is YFSETQ. The length of the CDR3 is 15 residues. CDR3: CASTPSAGEGYEQYF. Here the CDR3 DNA reads TGCGCCAGCACACCGTCAGCGGGAGAGGGTTACGAGCAGTACTTC.

The V gene is TRBV28, the J gene TRBJ2-1; 7 bases agree with TRBD2. Unmatched junction bases numbered 6, after V lost 6 bases and J lost 7 bases. This CDR3 region has 13 residues. Germline V gene sequence: CDR1 MDHEN, CDR2 SYDVKM. CDR3 region: CASRMGGKNEQFF. The CDR3 DNA reads as TGTGCCAGCAGGATGGGAGGGAAAAATGAGCAGTTCTTC.

The chain couples TRBV5-4 to TRBJ1-1; weak D call: TRBD1 (6 bases). Per the germline V gene, CDR1 is SGHNT and CDR2 is YYREEE (reference sequence). The CDR3 extends over 15 amino acids. V dropped 2 bases and J dropped 4 bases, with 15 bases sitting between them. For the CDR3, the DNA is TGTGCCAGCAGCTTCCTTTCGACAGGTTCCACTGAAGCTTTCTTT. Residues: CASSFLSTGSTEAFF.

The chain links TRBV6-1 to TRBJ1-3, with D unclear. V was cut by 2 bases and J by 1 base, with 15 bases left in between. The CDR3 contains 17 residues. Germline CDR1 MNHNS, CDR2 SASEGT. CDR3 region: CASSERTVRASGNTIYF. The CDR3 nucleotides read TGTGCCAGCAGTGAACGGACTGTGCGCGCATCTGGAAACACCATATATTTT.

The gene calls are TRBV19 and TRBJ2-7; D ambiguous. Germline assignment: CDR1 LNHDA and CDR2 SQIVND (reference sequence). V shed 1 base and J shed 4 bases, with 14 bases lying between them. The CDR3 consists of 15 residues. CDR3 in DNA: TGTGCCAGTAGTATAGGGGCCGACCCCCCGTACGAGCAGTACTTC. The encoded protein is CASSIGADPPYEQYF.

The rearrangement links TRBV5-1 to TRBJ2-3; 8 bases align to TRBD2. Trimming took 3 bases from V and 4 from J; bases not matched to a gene: 4. The V gene's germline CDR1 is SGHRS and CDR2 YFSETQ. There are 14 residues in the CDR3. The CDR3: CASSSPGLADTQYF. The CDR3 DNA is TGCGCCAGCAGCTCCCCGGGACTAGCAGATACGCAGTATTTT. Variable domain in full (rest from reference TRBV5-1 and TRBJ2-3): KAGVTQTPRYLIKTRGQQVTLSCSPISGHRSVSWYQQTPGQGLQFLFEYFSETQRNKGNFPGRFSGRQFSNSRSEMNVSTLELGDSALYLCASSSPGLADTQYFGPGTRLTVL.

The genes are TRBV30 and TRBJ2-1, with TRBD2 matching 10 bases. The length of the CDR3 is 15 residues. CDR1 and CDR2 (germline): GTSNPN, SVGIG (reference sequence). V trimming: 2 bases; J trimming: 2 bases; junction bases outside the gene matches: 3. The CDR3 reads CAWSPLAGAYNEQFF. The CDR3 bases are TGTGCCTGGAGTCCGCTAGCGGGAGCCTACAATGAGCAGTTCTTC.

V is TRBV11-1 and J is TRBJ2-1; 8 bases align to TRBD2. The CDR3 is 16 amino acids. V was clipped by 5 bases and J by 3 bases; unmatched bases: 9. Germline V CDR1 and CDR2: SGHAT, FQDESV (reference sequence). CDR3 sequence (DNA): TGTGCCAGCAGCCCTCCGGGACTAGGGGGCTACAATGAGCAGTTCTTC. Protein: CASSPPGLGGYNEQFF.

The V call is TRBV23-1, the J call TRBJ2-7; TRBD1 aligns across 10 bases. TRBV23-1 is reported as an ORF; its role is uncertain. The CDR3 has 15 residues. V lost 2 bases and J lost 5; bases outside the gene matches: 6. The CDR3 loop is CASSQRQGANDEQYF. CDR3 DNA: TGCGCCAGCAGTCAACGACAGGGGGCTAACGACGAGCAGTACTTC.

The table lists this clone with a count of one. This sequence joins TRBV5-1 and TRBJ2-7, with D possibly TRBD1 on 5 matching bases. Trimming stripped 0 bases from V and 1 base from J, with 11 bases between. Germline lookup yields CDR1 SGHRS and CDR2 YFSETQ. The CDR3 contains 15 residues. The CDR3 DNA follows: TGCGCCAGCAGCTTGGGACTCAGGGTTTCCTACGAGCAGTACTTC. It encodes CASSLGLRVSYEQYF.